Listed below are T cell receptor beta chains from one sample, sequenced in a study of blood T cell repertoires in COVID-19. Repertoires were generated with immunoSEQ multiplex PCR, while TCRdb's copy carries only in-frame clones and drops some. This sample carries 150,000 to 200,000 clones, around 84% of them seen once, and the ten largest clones take 4.5% to 7.5%. Input material: PBMCs or T cells enriched from blood (not recorded which). These TCRs come from a man aged 35 to 55 who had recovered from COVID-19. Both conserved end residues are part of each CDR3. D genes are given only for firm matches. Size is stated for part of the rows, as once, few or many counts, or as a class when the clone is expanded.

v_call	clone_size	j_call	d_call	cdr3_nt	cdr3_aa
TRBV5-1	-	TRBJ1-1	TRBD1	TGCGCCAGCAGCATCCGGGACAGGGCTTCGGAAGCTTTCTTT	CASSIRDRASEAFF
TRBV7-9	-	TRBJ2-3	-	TGTGCCAGCAGCCCCACTAGGGGGGGGCGGACAGATACGCAGTATTTT	CASSPTRGGRTDTQYF
TRBV11-3	-	TRBJ2-7	-	TGTGCCAGCAGCTTTCTAGTAGGGGACGAGCAGTACTTC	CASSFLVGDEQYF
TRBV24-1	-	TRBJ2-5	-	TGTGCCACCAGTGGTTCCGATAGCGTTGCATTAGAGACCCAGTACTTC	CATSGSDSVALETQYF
TRBV6-5	-	TRBJ1-1	TRBD1	TGTGCCAGCTCCCCTTCCCGGGACAGATACACTGAAGCTTTCTTT	CASSPSRDRYTEAFF
TRBV11-2	-	TRBJ1-6	-	TGTGCCAGCAGCTCCTTGGACTTCGTTTGGCACTTT	CASSSLDFVWHF
TRBV7-9	-	TRBJ1-2	-	TGTGCCAGCAGCGGCTCCGCGCGAGGGATAGGCTATGGCTACACCTTC	CASSGSARGIGYGYTF
TRBV5-4	-	TRBJ1-2	-	TGTGCCAGCAGCTGGGGGCCGGGACAATCCCTCGAGGGCTACACCTTC	CASSWGPGQSLEGYTF
TRBV10-2	once	TRBJ2-7	TRBD1	TGCGCCAGCAGTGATCCTACCCACACAGGGGGCAAATACGAGCAGTACTTC	CASSDPTHTGGKYEQYF
TRBV30	-	TRBJ1-1	-	TGTGCCTGGACCAGGAACACTGAAGCTTTCTTT	CAWTRNTEAFF
TRBV7-2	-	TRBJ1-2	-	TGTGCCAGCAGCTTCGGGTATGGCCCCTATGGCTACACCTTC	CASSFGYGPYGYTF
TRBV6-5	-	TRBJ1-6	-	TGTGCCAGCACCCTCCGCAGCTCCTATAATTCACCCCTCCACTTT	CASTLRSSYNSPLHF
TRBV27	-	TRBJ1-1	-	TGTGCCAGCAGTTTAAGAGAGGGTCGGAGAACTGAAGCTTTCTTT	CASSLREGRRTEAFF
TRBV5-4	-	TRBJ1-1	TRBD1	TGTGCCAGCAGCTACCGGGACAGGGGGCTCTTCGGGAATGGGGCTTTCTTT	CASSYRDRGLFGNGAFF
TRBV13	-	TRBJ2-7	-	TGTGCCAGCAGCTTAAGGGGGAGTAGGTACGAGCAGTACTTC	CASSLRGSRYEQYF
TRBV10-3	-	TRBJ2-2	TRBD2	TGTGCCATCAGTGAGCGGGGAGGGGACACCGGGGAGCTGTTTTTT	CAISERGGDTGELFF
TRBV9	-	TRBJ1-1	TRBD1	TGTGCCAGCAGCGTTGCTATCAGGGGGCACGCTTTCTTT	CASSVAIRGHAFF
TRBV6-5	-	TRBJ1-1	-	TGTGCCAGCAGTTACTCACTACGGAACACTGAAGCTTTCTTT	CASSYSLRNTEAFF